This TCR beta chain was captured by sequencing in a study of shared clonotypes between healthy human individuals. Across the whole study: Per donor, three plates held CD4 naive cells, three held CD4 memory, two held CD8 naive and one held CD8 memory.

The donors were adults (healthy and HIV-negative) with no recent acute infections or vaccinations. V shed 0 bases and J 0 bases; nucleotides not matched to a gene: 1. The germline CDR1 and CDR2 sequences are SGHNT and YYREEE (reference sequence). The CDR3 is 17 amino acids. Method: immunoSEQ multiplex PCR; TCRdb's copy keeps in-frame clones and lacks some. The sample lists a few million clones, roughly 92% occurring once. Note on this clone: This specimen includes other DNA sequences encoding the same CDR3.

The chain employs TRBV5-4 and TRBJ2-3; 13 bases line up with TRBD2. The sequence was obtained from a man in his late teens or twenties in good health. The material sequenced was naive CD4+ T cells sorted from blood. Stated subset: CD45RA+ positively selected. CDR3 nucleotides: TGTGCCAGCAGCTTGGGGACTAGCGGGGGTAGCACAGATACGCAGTATTTT. Amino acid sequence: CASSLGTSGGSTDTQYF.